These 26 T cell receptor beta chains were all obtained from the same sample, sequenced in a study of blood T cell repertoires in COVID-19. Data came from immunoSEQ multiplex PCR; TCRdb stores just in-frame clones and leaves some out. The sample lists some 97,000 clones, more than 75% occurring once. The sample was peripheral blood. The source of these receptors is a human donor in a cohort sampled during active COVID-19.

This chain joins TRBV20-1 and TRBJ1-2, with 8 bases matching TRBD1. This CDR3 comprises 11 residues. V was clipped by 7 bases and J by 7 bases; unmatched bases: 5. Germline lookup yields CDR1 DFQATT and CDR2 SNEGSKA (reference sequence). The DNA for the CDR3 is TGCAGTGGATCGACAGGGGTTGGCTACACCTTC. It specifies CSGSTGVGYTF.

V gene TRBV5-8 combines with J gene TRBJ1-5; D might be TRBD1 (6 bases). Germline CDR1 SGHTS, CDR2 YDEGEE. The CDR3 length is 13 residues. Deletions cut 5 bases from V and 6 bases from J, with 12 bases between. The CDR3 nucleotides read TGTGCCAGCAGTACAATAGGGGGTCAGCCCCAGCATTTT. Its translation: CASSTIGGQPQHF.

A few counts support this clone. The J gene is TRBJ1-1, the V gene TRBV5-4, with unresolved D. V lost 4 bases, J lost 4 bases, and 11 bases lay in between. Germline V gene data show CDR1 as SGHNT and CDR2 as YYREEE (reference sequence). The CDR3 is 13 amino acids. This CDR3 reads CASSHQGSTEAFF. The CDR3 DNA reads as TGTGCCAGCAGCCACCAAGGGAGCACTGAAGCTTTCTTT.

This CDR3 is CAIREEQKNIQYF. CDR3 DNA sequence: TGTGCCATCAGGGAGGAGCAAAAAAACATTCAGTACTTC. The V gene is TRBV10-3, the J gene TRBJ2-4; the D gene is possibly TRBD2 (5 bases). Trimming cost V 6 bases and J 4 bases, with 10 bases left between them. This CDR3 has 13 amino acids. Germline CDR1 is ENHRY and CDR2 is SYGVKD.

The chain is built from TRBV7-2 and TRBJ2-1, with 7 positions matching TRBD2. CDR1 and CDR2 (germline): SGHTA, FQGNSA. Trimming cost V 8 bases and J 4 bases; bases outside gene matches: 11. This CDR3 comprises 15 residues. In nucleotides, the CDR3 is TGTGCCAGCTTTCGAGGGAGGGCCGAGTACAATGAGCAGTTCTTC. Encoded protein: CASFRGRAEYNEQFF.

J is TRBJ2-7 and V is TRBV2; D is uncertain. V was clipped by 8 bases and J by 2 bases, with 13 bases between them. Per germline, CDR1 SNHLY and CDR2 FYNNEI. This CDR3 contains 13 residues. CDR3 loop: CASGLVIAYEQYF. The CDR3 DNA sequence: TGTGCCAGCGGTCTCGTTATAGCCTACGAGCAGTACTTC.

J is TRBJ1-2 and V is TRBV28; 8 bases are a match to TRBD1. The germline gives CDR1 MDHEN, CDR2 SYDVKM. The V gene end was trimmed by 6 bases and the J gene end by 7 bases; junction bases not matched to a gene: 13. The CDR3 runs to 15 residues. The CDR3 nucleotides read TGTGCCAGCAGCCCCGTCCAGGACAGGGTCGGTGGCTACACCTTC. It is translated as CASSPVQDRVGGYTF.

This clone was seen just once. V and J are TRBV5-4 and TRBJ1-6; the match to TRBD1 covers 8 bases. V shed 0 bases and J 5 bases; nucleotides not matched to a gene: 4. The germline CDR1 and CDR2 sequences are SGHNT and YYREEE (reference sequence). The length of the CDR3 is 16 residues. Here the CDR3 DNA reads TGTGCCAGCAGCTTGGGGACAGGGAGGAATAATTCACCCCTCCACTTT. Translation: CASSLGTGRNNSPLHF.

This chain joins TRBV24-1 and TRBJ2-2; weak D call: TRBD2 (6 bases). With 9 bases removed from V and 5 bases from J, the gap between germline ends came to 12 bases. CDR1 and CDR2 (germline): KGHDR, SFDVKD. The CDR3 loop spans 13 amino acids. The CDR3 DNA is TGTGCCACCGGAGCGGGTATTACCGGGGAGCTGTTTTTT. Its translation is CATGAGITGELFF.

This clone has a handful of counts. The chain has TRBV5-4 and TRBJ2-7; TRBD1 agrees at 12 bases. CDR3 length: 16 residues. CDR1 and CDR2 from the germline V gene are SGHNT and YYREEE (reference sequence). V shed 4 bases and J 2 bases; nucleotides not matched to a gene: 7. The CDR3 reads CASSLGGTGGPYEQYF. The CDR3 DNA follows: TGTGCCAGCAGCCTTGGGGGGACAGGGGGCCCCTACGAGCAGTACTTC.

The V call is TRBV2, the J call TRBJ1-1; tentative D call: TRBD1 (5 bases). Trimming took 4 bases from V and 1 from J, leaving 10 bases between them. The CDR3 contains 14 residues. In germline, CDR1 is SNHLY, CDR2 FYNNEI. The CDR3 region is CASSGGTENTEAFF. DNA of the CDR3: TGTGCCAGCAGTGGCGGGACCGAGAACACTGAAGCTTTCTTT.

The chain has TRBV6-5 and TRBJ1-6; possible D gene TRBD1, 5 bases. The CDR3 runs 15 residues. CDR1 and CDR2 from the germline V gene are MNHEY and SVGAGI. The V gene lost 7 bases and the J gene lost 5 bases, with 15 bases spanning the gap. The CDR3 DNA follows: TGTGCCAGCACCCGGGGGACCGTCCATAATTCACCCCTCCACTTT. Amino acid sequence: CASTRGTVHNSPLHF.

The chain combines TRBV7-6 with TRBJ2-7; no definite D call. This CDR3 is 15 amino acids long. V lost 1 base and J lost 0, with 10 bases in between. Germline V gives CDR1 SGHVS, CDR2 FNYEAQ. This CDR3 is CASSLERSNSYEQYF. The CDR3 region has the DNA TGTGCCAGCAGCTTAGAGAGAAGTAACTCCTACGAGCAGTACTTC.

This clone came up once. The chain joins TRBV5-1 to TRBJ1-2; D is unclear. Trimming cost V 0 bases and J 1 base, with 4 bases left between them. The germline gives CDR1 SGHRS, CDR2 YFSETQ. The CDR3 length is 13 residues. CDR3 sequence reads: CASSLADNYGYTF. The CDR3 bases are TGCGCCAGCAGCTTGGCAGATAACTATGGCTACACCTTC.

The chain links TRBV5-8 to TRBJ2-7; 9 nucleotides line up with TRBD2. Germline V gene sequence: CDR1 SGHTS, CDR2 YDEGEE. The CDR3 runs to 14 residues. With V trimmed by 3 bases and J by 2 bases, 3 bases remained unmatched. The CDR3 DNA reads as TGTGCCAGCAGCTCGGGACTAGCACCCTACGAGCAGTACTTC. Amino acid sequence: CASSSGLAPYEQYF.

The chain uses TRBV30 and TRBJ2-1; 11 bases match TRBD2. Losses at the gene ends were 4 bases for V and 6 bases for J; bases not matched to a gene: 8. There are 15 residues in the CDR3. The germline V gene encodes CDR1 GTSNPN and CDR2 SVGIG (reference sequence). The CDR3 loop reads CAWKGTSGPPNEQFF. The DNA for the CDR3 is TGTGCCTGGAAAGGGACTAGCGGACCCCCCAATGAGCAGTTCTTC.

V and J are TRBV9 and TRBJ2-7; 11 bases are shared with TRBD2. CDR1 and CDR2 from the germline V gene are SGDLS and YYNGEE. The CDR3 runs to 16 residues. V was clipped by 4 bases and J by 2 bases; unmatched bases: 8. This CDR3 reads CASSPRTSGSAYEQYF. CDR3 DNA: TGTGCCAGCAGCCCGCGAACTAGCGGGAGCGCCTACGAGCAGTACTTC.

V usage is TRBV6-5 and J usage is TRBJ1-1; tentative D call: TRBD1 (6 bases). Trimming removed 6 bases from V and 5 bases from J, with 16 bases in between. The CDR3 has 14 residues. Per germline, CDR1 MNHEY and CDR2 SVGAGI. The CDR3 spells CASSVGGVRTEAFF. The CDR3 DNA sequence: TGTGCCAGCAGCGTAGGGGGGGTTCGGACTGAAGCTTTCTTT.

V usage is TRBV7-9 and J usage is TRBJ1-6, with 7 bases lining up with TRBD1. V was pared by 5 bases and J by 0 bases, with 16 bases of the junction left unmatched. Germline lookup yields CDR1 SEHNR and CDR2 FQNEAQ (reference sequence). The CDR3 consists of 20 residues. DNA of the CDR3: TGTGCCAGCAGCACCCTGACAGGGAGCGCCCCAAGCTCCTATAATTCACCCCTCCACTTT. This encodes CASSTLTGSAPSSYNSPLHF.

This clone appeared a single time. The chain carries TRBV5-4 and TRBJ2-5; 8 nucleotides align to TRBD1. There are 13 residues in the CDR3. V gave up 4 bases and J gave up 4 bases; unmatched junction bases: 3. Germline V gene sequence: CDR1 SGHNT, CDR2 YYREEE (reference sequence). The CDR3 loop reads CASSTDRGETQYF. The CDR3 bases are TGTGCCAGCAGCACTGACAGGGGAGAGACCCAGTACTTC.

CDR3 protein: CASSPGKDTQYF. The CDR3 DNA is TGTGCCAGCAGCCCAGGAAAAGATACGCAGTATTTT. This sequence joins TRBV11-3 and TRBJ2-3; D is undetermined. The germline V gene encodes CDR1 SGHNT and CDR2 YENEEA. Trimming stripped 5 bases from V and 5 bases from J, with 8 bases between. The length of the CDR3 is 12 residues.

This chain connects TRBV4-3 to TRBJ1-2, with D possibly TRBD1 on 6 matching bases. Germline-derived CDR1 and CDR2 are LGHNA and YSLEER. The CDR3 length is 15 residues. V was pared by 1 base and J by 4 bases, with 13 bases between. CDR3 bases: TGCGCCAGCAGCCAAGGCGTACAGGGAATCTATGGCTACACCTTC. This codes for CASSQGVQGIYGYTF.

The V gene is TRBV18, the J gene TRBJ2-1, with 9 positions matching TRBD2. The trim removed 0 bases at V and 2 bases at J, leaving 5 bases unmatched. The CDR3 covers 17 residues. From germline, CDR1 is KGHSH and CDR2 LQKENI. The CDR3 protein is CASSPPVGGRAYNEQFF. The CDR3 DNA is TGTGCCAGCTCACCACCGGTCGGCGGGAGGGCCTACAATGAGCAGTTCTTC.

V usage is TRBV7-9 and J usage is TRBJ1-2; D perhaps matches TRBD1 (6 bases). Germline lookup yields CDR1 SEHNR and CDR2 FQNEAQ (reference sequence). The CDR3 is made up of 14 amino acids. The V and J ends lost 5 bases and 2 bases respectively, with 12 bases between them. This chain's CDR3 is CASSSSGVNYGYTF. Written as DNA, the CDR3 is TGTGCCAGCAGCAGTTCAGGGGTCAACTATGGCTACACCTTC.

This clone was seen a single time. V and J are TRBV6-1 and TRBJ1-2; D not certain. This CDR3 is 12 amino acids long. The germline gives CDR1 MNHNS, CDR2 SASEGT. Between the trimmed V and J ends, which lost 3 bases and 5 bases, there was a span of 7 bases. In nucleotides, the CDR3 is TGTGCCAGCAGTGATACAGTTTATGGCTACACCTTC. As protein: CASSDTVYGYTF.

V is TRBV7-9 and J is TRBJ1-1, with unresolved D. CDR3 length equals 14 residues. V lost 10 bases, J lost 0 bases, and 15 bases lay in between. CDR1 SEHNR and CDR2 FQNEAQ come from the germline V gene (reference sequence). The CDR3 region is CATQAGGMNTEAFF. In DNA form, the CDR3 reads TGTGCCACCCAGGCAGGAGGTATGAACACTGAAGCTTTCTTT.